This T cell receptor beta chain was captured in a study of T cell changes during pregnancy in multiple sclerosis (dated by TCRdb to the late 2010s). For context, the study as a whole: The study looked at changes in the T cell repertoire across pregnancy in women with multiple sclerosis.

Looking up the germline V gene yields CDR1 SNHLY and CDR2 FYNNEI. V is cut back by 5 bases and J by 0 bases, with 7 bases in the junction unmatched. The CDR3 numbers 15 residues from cysteine through phenylalanine. The kept DNA is CDR3 alone, 45 bases in frame from the first base. Libraries were prepared through the immunoSEQ multiplex PCR assay. Sourced from immuneACCESS, this table was stored by TCRdb with only in-frame sequences that have V and J called. A share of the clones is absent; for the studies checked, an unresolved V gene accounts for under half, and the remainder has no known explanation. The sample table records 85,000 to 100,000 clones; more than 90% of these occur just once. Of the sample, less than 2% is held by the ten largest clones. Comment on this clone: The antigen it recognizes is unknown. No base-level quality is on record; no much larger clone is a single base apart.

The rearrangement joined TRBV2 to TRBJ2-7, with 7 junctional bases fitting TRBD2. The clonotype was recovered from a female donor with multiple sclerosis, enrolled in a pregnancy study. The input for sequencing was peripheral blood, taken in the first trimester of pregnancy. The sequence in DNA is TGTGCCAGCAGTCGCTCTAGCGGCCTCTCCTACGAGCAGTACTTC. Protein translation: CASSRSSGLSYEQYF. Extended through the reference TRBV2 and TRBJ2-7 proteins, this CDR3 yields the full variable domain: EPEVTQTPSHQVTQMGQEVILRCVPISNHLYFYWYRQILGQKVEFLVSFYNNEISEKSEIFDDQFSVERPDGSNFTLKIRSTKLEDSAMYFCASSRSSGLSYEQYFGPGTRLTVT.